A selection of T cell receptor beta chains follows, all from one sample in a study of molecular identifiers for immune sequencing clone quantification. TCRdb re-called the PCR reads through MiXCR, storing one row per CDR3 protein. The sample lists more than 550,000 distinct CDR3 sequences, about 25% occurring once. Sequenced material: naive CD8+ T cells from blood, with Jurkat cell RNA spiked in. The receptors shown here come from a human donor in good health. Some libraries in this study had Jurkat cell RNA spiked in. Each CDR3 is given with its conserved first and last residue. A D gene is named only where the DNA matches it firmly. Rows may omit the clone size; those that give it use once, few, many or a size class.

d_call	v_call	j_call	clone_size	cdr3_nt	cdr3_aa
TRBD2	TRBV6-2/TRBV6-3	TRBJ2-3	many	TGTGCCAGCAGTACAGAGAGCGGGGGAACAGATACGCAGTATTTT	CASSTESGGTDTQYF
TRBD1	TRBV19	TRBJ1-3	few	TGTGCCAGTAGTACCCACGGGACAGGGGCTGGAAACACCATATATTTT	CASSTHGTGAGNTIYF
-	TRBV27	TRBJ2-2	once	TGTGCCAGCAGTTGGCGTAAGGGGGACACCGGGGAGCTGTTTTTT	CASSWRKGDTGELFF
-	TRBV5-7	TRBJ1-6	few	TGTGCCAGCAGCTACAGGACAGCTAGCTCCTATAATTCACCCCTCCACTTT	CASSYRTASSYNSPLHF
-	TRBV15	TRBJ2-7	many	TGTGCCACCAGCAGATCATATCACGAGCAGTACTTC	CATSRSYHEQYF
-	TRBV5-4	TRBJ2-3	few	TGTGCCAGCAGCACCACCCGGACCACAACAGATACGCAGTATTTT	CASSTTRTTTDTQYF
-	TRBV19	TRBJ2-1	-	TGTGCCAGTAGGGGGGTTAGCTACAATGAGCAGTTCTTC	CASRGVSYNEQFF
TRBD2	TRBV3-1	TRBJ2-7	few	TGTGCCAGCAGCCAACTGTCTAGCGGCTACGAGCAGTACTTC	CASSQLSSGYEQYF
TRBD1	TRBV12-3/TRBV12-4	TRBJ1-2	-	TGTGCCAGCAGTTTTGGGGGACAGACCTATGGCTACACCTTC	CASSFGGQTYGYTF
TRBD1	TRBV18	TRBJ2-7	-	TGTGCCAGCTCACCAGGGACAGGCGTCACCTACGAGCAGTACTTC	CASSPGTGVTYEQYF
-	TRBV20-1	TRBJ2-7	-	TGCAGTGCTAGAGATAACGGCAGGGTCTACGAGCAGTACTTC	CSARDNGRVYEQYF
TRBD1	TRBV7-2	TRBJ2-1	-	TGTGCCAGCAGCCCAGGGGGAAGCTCCTACAATGCGCAGTTCTTC	CASSPGGSSYNAQFF
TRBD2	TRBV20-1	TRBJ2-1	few	TGCAGTGCTCATAGCGGGGGGCGGAACAATGAGCAGTTCTTC	CSAHSGGRNNEQFF
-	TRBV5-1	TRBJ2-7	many	TGTGCCAGCAGCTTATCCGGCACAGGATACGAGCAGTACTTC	CASSLSGTGYEQYF
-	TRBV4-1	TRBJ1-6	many	TGCGCCAGCAGCCAAGATCGGGCGACGGATTCACCCCTCCACTTT	CASSQDRATDSPLHF
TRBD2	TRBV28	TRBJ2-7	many	TGTGCCAGCAGCCCACAATTACTAGCGCGTACCTACGAGCAGTACTTC	CASSPQLLARTYEQYF
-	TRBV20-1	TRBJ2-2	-	TGCAGTGCTAGTAACCCGGACACCGGGGAGCTGTTTTTT	CSASNPDTGELFF
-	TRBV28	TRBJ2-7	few	TGTGCCAGCAGTTTATACCGCTACGTTTACGAGCAGTACTTC	CASSLYRYVYEQYF
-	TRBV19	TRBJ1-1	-	TGTGCCAGTAGTATCGCAGGAGGGAACACTGAAGCTTTCTTT	CASSIAGGNTEAFF
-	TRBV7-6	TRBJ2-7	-	TGTGCCAGCAGCTTAGCGGCGTTCTCCTACGAGCAGTACTTC	CASSLAAFSYEQYF
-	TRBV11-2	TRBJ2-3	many	TGTGCCAGCAGCTTAGATGAAGGGTTTGTCACAGATACGCAGTATTTT	CASSLDEGFVTDTQYF
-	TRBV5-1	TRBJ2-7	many	TGCGCCAGCAGCTTGGAGGGGTCGGATTACGAGCAGTACTTC	CASSLEGSDYEQYF
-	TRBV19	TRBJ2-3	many	TGTGCCAGTAGTATGAGGCAGTCCACAGATACGCAGTATTTT	CASSMRQSTDTQYF
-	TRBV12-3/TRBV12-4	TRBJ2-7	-	TGTGTCAGCAGTCCCAACCCTGCAGGGAACGAGCAGTACTTC	CVSSPNPAGNEQYF
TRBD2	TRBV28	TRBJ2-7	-	TGTGCCACCGGGGACTACGAGCAGCACTTC	CATGDYEQHF
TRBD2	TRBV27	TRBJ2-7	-	TGTGCCAGCAGCCCCCTAGCCGGGAGGGCCTACGAGCAGTACTTC	CASSPLAGRAYEQYF
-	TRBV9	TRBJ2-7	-	TGTGCCAGCAGCGTACGTGGGACCGCCTCCTACGAGCAGTACTTC	CASSVRGTASYEQYF
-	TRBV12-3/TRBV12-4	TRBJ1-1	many	TGTGCCAGCAGTAGCTTGACACATGGCACTGAAGCTTTCTTT	CASSSLTHGTEAFF
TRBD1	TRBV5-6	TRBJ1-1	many	TGTGCCAGCAGCTTCGGCAGGGGGTTAGACCAAGCTTTCTTT	CASSFGRGLDQAFF
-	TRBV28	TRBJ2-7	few	TGTGCCGGCAGTCCTATTCCACAGGGTCAAACCTACGAGCAGTACTTC	CAGSPIPQGQTYEQYF
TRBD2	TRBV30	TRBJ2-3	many	TGTGCCTGGAGTGTATACTCAAGCCGCCCTAGCGGGAAAAGCGTAGATACGCAGTATTTT	CAWSVYSSRPSGKSVDTQYF
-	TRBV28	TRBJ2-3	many	TGTGCCAGCAGTTTTTTAGCCCGCACTTTCGCAGATACGCAGTATTTT	CASSFLARTFADTQYF
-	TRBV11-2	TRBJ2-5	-	TGTGCCAGCAGCAACTGGGAGACCCAGTACTTC	CASSNWETQYF
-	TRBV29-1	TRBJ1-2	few	TGCAGCGTTGCCGGAGGGAGTTTTGGCTATGGCTACACCTTC	CSVAGGSFGYGYTF
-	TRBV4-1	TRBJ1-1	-	TGCGCCAGCAGCCAAGACAAGGAACGGCCGAACACCGAAGCTTTCTTT	CASSQDKERPNTEAFF
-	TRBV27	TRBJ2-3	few	TGTGCCAGCAGTTTATTGGGGGTTGGCACAGATACGCAGTATTTT	CASSLLGVGTDTQYF
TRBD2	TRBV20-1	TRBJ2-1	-	TGCAGTGCTAGAGATCGTCGACTAGCGCCCGACAATGAGCAGTTCTTC	CSARDRRLAPDNEQFF
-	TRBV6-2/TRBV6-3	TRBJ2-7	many	TGTGCCAGCAGAAACCCTGGGGCGGCCTACGAGCAGTACTTC	CASRNPGAAYEQYF
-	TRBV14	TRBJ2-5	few	TGTGCCAGCAGCCTAGGGTTTCAGGGAGTAAGAGAGACCCGGTACTTC	CASSLGFQGVRETRYF
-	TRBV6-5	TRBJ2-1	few	TGTGCCAGCAGTTACTCGAGGGTGGGCAATGAGCAGTTCTTC	CASSYSRVGNEQFF
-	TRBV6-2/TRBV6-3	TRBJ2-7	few	TGTGCCAGCAGCCAGGAGCAGGGTATATTCTACGAGCAGTACTTC	CASSQEQGIFYEQYF
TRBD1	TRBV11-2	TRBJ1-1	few	TGTGCCAGCAGCTTAGAACGGGTAAGAGGGGGCGATCCTGAAGCTTTCTTT	CASSLERVRGGDPEAFF
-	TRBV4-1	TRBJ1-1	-	TGCGCCAGCAGTCACTCCCGGGGACCCTTTATGAACACTGAAGCTTTCTTT	CASSHSRGPFMNTEAFF
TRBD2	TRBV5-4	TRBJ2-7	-	TGTGCCAGCAGCTTGGCCCCGGGGAGGGGACCCTACGAGCAGTACTTC	CASSLAPGRGPYEQYF
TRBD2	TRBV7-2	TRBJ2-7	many	TGTGCCAGCAGCTTGGGACTAGCTCTGTACGAGCAGTACTTC	CASSLGLALYEQYF
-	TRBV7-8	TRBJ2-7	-	TGTGCCAGCAGCTTCTGGGGAATTTCCTACGAGCAGTACTTC	CASSFWGISYEQYF